The 12 T cell receptor beta chains below all came from one sample that was sequenced in a study of a mutant IDH1 vaccine in newly diagnosed glioma (dated by TCRdb to the early 2020s). Taken with the paper, the label for time point translates to: week 11, during vaccination. Each vaccine dose was 300 ug of a 20-mer mutant IDH1 peptide in Montanide, given subcutaneously with topical imiquimod. Library preparation was by the immunoSEQ multiplex PCR assay. As stored in TCRdb, this immuneACCESS dataset retains in-frame rearrangements with V and J assigned. A fraction of the clones does not appear; measured against another copy, unresolved V genes explain less than half of the discrepancy, and the remainder lacks a known reason. The sample profile shows 55,000 or so clones; roughly nine tenths of them were found once. 2% to 2.5% of the sample belongs to the ten largest clones. Their cognate antigens are unknown.

Sequences were derived from PBMCs, sampled from a glioma patient whose treatment included an IDH1 peptide vaccine. Receptor source: a man over 45 with glioma.

This clone was seen only once. The chain uses TRBV28 and TRBJ1-2; no clear D. The CDR3 length is 16 residues. Germline-derived CDR1 and CDR2 are MDHEN and SYDVKM. The V end was cut by 1 base, the J end by 0 bases, with 12 bases between. The CDR3 reads CASSLSPRGSNYGYTF. The CDR3 DNA follows: TGTGCCAGCAGTTTATCCCCACGGGGTTCTAACTATGGCTACACCTTC.

This chain joins TRBV30 and TRBJ1-1, with 7 bases fitting TRBD1. V dropped 5 bases and J dropped 11; count of bases not matched to a gene: 14. Germline-derived CDR1 and CDR2 are GTSNPN and SVGIG (reference sequence). The CDR3 extends over 13 amino acids. CDR3 region: CAWQGQEGLRAFF. Here the CDR3 DNA reads TGTGCCTGGCAAGGACAGGAGGGGCTGAGGGCTTTCTTT.

V is TRBV29-1 and J is TRBJ2-1, with D unresolved. The CDR3 is made up of 11 amino acids. The germline V and J ends were trimmed by 5 bases and 9 bases, with 11 bases remaining between them. From germline, CDR1 is SQVTM and CDR2 ANQGSEA. The CDR3 reads CSVPHFGEQFF. In nucleotides, the CDR3 is TGCAGCGTTCCCCACTTTGGTGAGCAGTTCTTC.

This chain connects TRBV19 to TRBJ1-6, with 7 bases matching TRBD1. The length of the CDR3 is 13 residues. The V gene's germline CDR1 is LNHDA and CDR2 SQIVND (reference sequence). V shed 9 bases and J 4 bases; nucleotides not matched to a gene: 3. CDR3 nucleotide sequence: TGTGCCAGACGACAGGGTTATAATTCACCCCTCCACTTT. As protein: CARRQGYNSPLHF.

The chain is built from TRBV13 and TRBJ2-3; TRBD2 might be the D (6 bases). This CDR3 has 17 amino acids. The germline CDR1 and CDR2 sequences are PRHDT and FYEKMQ (reference sequence). V lost 5 bases to trimming and J lost 0 bases, with 18 bases between them. CDR3 bases: TGTGCCAGCAGCCCGCTGGGGTTCGGGGGAAGCACAGATACGCAGTATTTT. This translates into CASSPLGFGGSTDTQYF.

The chain recombines TRBV6-5 with TRBJ2-7; the match to TRBD1 covers 9 bases. The CDR3 consists of 13 residues. With 4 bases clipped from V and 6 bases from J, the junction kept 4 bases outside the gene matches. Germline V gives CDR1 MNHEY, CDR2 SVGAGI. The CDR3 region has the DNA TGTGCCAGCAGTTCGACAGGGGGGGGCGAGCAGTACTTC. It encodes CASSSTGGGEQYF.

This clone was seen a handful of times. This CDR3 is CAWSVTRMNTEAFF. Here the CDR3 DNA reads TGTGCCTGGAGTGTGACCAGGATGAACACTGAAGCTTTCTTT. The chain uses TRBV30 and TRBJ1-1, with D hard to call. With 0 bases removed from V and 0 bases from J, the gap between germline ends came to 8 bases. The CDR3 consists of 14 residues. In germline, CDR1 is GTSNPN, CDR2 SVGIG (reference sequence).

The genes are TRBV6-5 and TRBJ2-4; TRBD1 agrees at 10 bases. Trimming at V came to 4 bases and at J to 1 base, leaving 4 bases not matched to a gene. Germline loops: CDR1 MNHEY, CDR2 SVGAGI. The CDR3 spans 16 residues. The CDR3 DNA follows: TGTGCCAGCAGTTCCCGACAGGGGGCTGCCAAAAACATTCAGTACTTC. It specifies CASSSRQGAAKNIQYF.

This sequence joins TRBV9 and TRBJ2-7; 7 positions agree with TRBD2. The J segment lost 3 bases and the V segment lost 0 bases, leaving 3 bases of the junction unmatched. Germline V gene lookup returns CDR1 SGDLS and CDR2 YYNGEE. This CDR3 region has 14 residues. The CDR3 here is CASSVGTRNYEQYF. The CDR3 DNA is TGTGCCAGCAGCGTAGGGACTAGAAACTACGAGCAGTACTTC.

V and J are TRBV30 and TRBJ1-3; D is unclear. The V and J ends lost 2 bases and 6 bases respectively, with 8 bases between them. This CDR3 has 12 amino acids. From germline, CDR1 is GTSNPN and CDR2 SVGIG (reference sequence). CDR3 protein: CAWSLSANTIYF. The CDR3 region has the DNA TGTGCCTGGAGTTTGTCAGCAAACACCATATATTTT.

Worth noting for this clone: The same CDR3 is also encoded by other DNA sequences in this sample. The chain uses TRBV5-6 and TRBJ1-4; D perhaps matches TRBD1 (6 bases). The V gene lost 2 bases and the J gene lost 8 bases, with 13 bases spanning the gap. Per germline, CDR1 SGHDT and CDR2 YYEEEE. The CDR3 extends over 14 amino acids. Here the CDR3 DNA reads TGTGCCAGCAGCTTCGGGCAGGGGCGGGAAAAACTGTTTTTT. Translating it yields CASSFGQGREKLFF.

This chain uses TRBV5-1 with TRBJ2-3, with 8 nucleotides matching TRBD2. Trimming took 4 bases from V and 5 from J; bases not matched to a gene: 9. This CDR3 comprises 15 residues. Germline assignment: CDR1 SGHRS and CDR2 YFSETQ. The CDR3 loop is CASSPTGGPGDTQYF. The CDR3 bases are TGCGCCAGCAGCCCAACGGGGGGGCCGGGAGATACGCAGTATTTT.